This TCR beta chain was recovered during a study of blood T cell repertoires in COVID-19. The overall study: From the United States, Italy and Spain came samples of acute and convalescent COVID-19. T cells, B-cell-depleted T cells, or PBMCs provided the cDNA or gDNA that served as material.

The method was immunoSEQ multiplex PCR; TCRdb's version includes in-frame clones alone and lacks a portion of them. The sample yields around 87,000 clones, 80% to 90% seen once. In germline, CDR1 is SGHTA, CDR2 FQGTGA. The V gene lost 5 bases and the J gene lost 0 bases, with 11 bases spanning the gap. The CDR3 is 15 amino acids. In this sample, this clone turned up once. This clonotype was sampled from a man aged 50-59 years with acute or convalescent COVID-19. V gene TRBV7-3 combines with J gene TRBJ2-1, with unresolved D. Sequenced material: peripheral blood. This CDR3 reads CASSTLAASYNEQFF. CDR3 nucleotides: TGTGCCAGCAGCACGTTAGCCGCCTCCTACAATGAGCAGTTCTTC.